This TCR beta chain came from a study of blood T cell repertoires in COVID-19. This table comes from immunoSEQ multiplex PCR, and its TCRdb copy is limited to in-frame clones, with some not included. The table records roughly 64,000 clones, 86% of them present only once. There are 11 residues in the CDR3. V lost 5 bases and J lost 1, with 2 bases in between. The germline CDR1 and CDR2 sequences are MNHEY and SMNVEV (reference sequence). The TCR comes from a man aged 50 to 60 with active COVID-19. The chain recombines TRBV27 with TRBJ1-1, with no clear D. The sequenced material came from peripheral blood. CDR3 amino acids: CASSQNTEAFF. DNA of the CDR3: TGTGCCAGCAGTCAGAACACTGAAGCTTTCTTT.